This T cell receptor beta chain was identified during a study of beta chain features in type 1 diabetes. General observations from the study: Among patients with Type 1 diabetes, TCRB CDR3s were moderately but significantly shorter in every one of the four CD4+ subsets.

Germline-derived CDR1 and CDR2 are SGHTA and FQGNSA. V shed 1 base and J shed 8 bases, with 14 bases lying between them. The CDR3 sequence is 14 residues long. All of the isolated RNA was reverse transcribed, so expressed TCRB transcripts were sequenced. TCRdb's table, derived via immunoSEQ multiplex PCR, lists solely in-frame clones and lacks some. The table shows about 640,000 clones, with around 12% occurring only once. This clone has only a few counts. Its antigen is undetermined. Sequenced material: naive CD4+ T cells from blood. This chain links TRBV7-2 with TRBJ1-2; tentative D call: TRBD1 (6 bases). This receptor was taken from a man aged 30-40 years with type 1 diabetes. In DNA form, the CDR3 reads TGTGCCAGCAGCTTAGATTCGGCAGGGGTAGGCTACACCTTC. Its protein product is CASSLDSAGVGYTF. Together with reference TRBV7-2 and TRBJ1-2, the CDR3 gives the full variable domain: GAGVSQSPSNKVTEKGKDVELRCDPISGHTALYWYRQSLGQGLEFLIYFQGNSAPDKSGLPSDRFSAERTGGSVSTLTIQRTQQEDSAVYLCASSLDSAGVGYTFGSGTRLTVV.